The 25 T cell receptor beta chains presented below share a single source sample, sequenced in a study of cytomegalovirus exposure and HLA in healthy donors. Both 60 Vbeta primers and 13 Jbeta primers went into the PCR. The data were produced by immunoSEQ multiplex PCR, yet TCRdb's version contains in-frame clones alone and is incomplete. The sample holds some 180,000 clones, approximately 85% seen once. What was sequenced was PBMCs. Receptors were obtained from a woman between 50 and 59 years old in good health and CMV-seronegative.

The chain carries TRBV11-2 and TRBJ2-1; D perhaps matches TRBD2 (5 bases). This CDR3 region has 14 residues. V shed 5 bases and J shed 4 bases, with 12 bases lying between them. Germline V lookup: CDR1 SGHAT, CDR2 FQNNGV. This CDR3 is CASSPRTVYNEQFF. In nucleotides, the CDR3 is TGTGCCAGCAGCCCGCGGACTGTATACAATGAGCAGTTCTTC.

The V call is TRBV5-1, the J call TRBJ2-3; 11 bases fit TRBD2. V lost 0 bases to trimming and J lost 4 bases; unmatched junction nucleotides: 4. The germline V gene has CDR1 SGHRS and CDR2 YFSETQ. There are 16 residues in the CDR3. CDR3 region: CASSLALAGGADTQYF. The CDR3 DNA reads as TGCGCCAGCAGCTTGGCGCTAGCGGGAGGAGCAGATACGCAGTATTTT.

V usage is TRBV5-1 and J usage is TRBJ1-5; TRBD1 aligns across 9 bases. Germline values: CDR1 SGHRS, CDR2 YFSETQ. CDR3 length equals 14 residues. Losses at the gene ends were 3 bases for V and 4 bases for J; bases not matched to a gene: 2. The CDR3 protein is CASSSGQGNQPQHF. In DNA form, the CDR3 reads TGCGCCAGCAGCTCGGGACAGGGAAATCAGCCCCAGCATTTT.

The chain recombines TRBV27 with TRBJ2-7; tentatively, D is TRBD1 (6 bases). Germline V gene lookup returns CDR1 MNHEY and CDR2 SMNVEV (reference sequence). The ends were cut back, 6 bases at V and 1 base at J, with 19 bases in the middle. The CDR3 consists of 16 residues. The CDR3 nucleotides read TGTGCCAGCAGCCCCCTCCGAGGGGGTAAATCCTACGAGCAGTACTTC. Translating it yields CASSPLRGGKSYEQYF.

V is TRBV19 and J is TRBJ1-1; 10 nucleotides line up with TRBD1. Trimming removed 7 bases from V and 1 base from J; junction bases left unmatched: 6. Germline V lookup: CDR1 LNHDA, CDR2 SQIVND (reference sequence). The CDR3 totals 15 residues. The DNA of the CDR3 is TGTGCCAGTACCCCCTGGGACAGGGGGAACACTGAAGCTTTCTTT. Translation: CASTPWDRGNTEAFF. The whole variable domain, filled in from reference TRBV19 and TRBJ1-1, reads DGGITQSPKYLFRKEGQNVTLSCEQNLNHDAMYWYRQDPGQGLRLIYYSQIVNDFQKGDIAEGYSVSREKKESFPLTVTSAQKNPTAFYLCASTPWDRGNTEAFFGQGTRLTVV.

This clone was seen only once. This chain connects TRBV27 to TRBJ1-2; a weak D match, TRBD1 (5 bases). The V end lost 4 bases, the J end lost 2 bases, and 14 bases lay between the germline ends. The CDR3 loop spans 15 amino acids. The V gene's germline CDR1 is MNHEY and CDR2 SMNVEV (reference sequence). The CDR3 is CASSSQWGRNYGYTF. Written as DNA, the CDR3 is TGTGCCAGCAGTTCCCAATGGGGCCGGAACTATGGCTACACCTTC.

The chain combines TRBV28 with TRBJ1-5; TRBD1 matches at 8 bases. This CDR3 comprises 14 residues. From germline, CDR1 is MDHEN and CDR2 SYDVKM. J lost 9 bases, V lost 5 bases, and 9 bases had no gene match. The CDR3 here is CASSTTGEGWPQHF. The CDR3 nucleotides are TGTGCCAGCAGTACGACAGGGGAAGGATGGCCCCAGCATTTT.

The V gene is TRBV27, the J gene TRBJ2-3, with 12 positions matching TRBD2. CDR3 length: 16 amino acids. Germline CDR1 reads MNHEY; CDR2 reads SMNVEV (reference sequence). Unmatched junction bases numbered 3, after V lost 0 bases and J lost 5 bases. The CDR3 is CASSLSPSGRGDTQYF. In DNA, the CDR3 is TGTGCCAGCAGTTTATCACCTAGCGGGAGGGGAGATACGCAGTATTTT.

The rearrangement uses TRBV19 and TRBJ1-1; D is possibly TRBD1 (5 bases). CDR1 LNHDA and CDR2 SQIVND come from the germline V gene (reference sequence). This CDR3 comprises 13 residues. V lost 5 bases to trimming and J lost 9 bases, with 16 bases between them. CDR3 nucleotide sequence: TGTGCCAGTAGTGCCTATCACGGGGGAAAAGCTTTCTTT. Its protein is CASSAYHGGKAFF.

The chain has TRBV27 and TRBJ2-7; D possibly corresponds to TRBD1 (5 bases). CDR1 MNHEY and CDR2 SMNVEV come from the germline V gene (reference sequence). This CDR3 spans 14 amino acids. Deletions cut 2 bases from V and 6 bases from J, with 14 bases between. The CDR3: CASSLARAVGEQYF. The CDR3 DNA is TGTGCCAGCAGTTTAGCCAGGGCAGTAGGCGAGCAGTACTTC.

The rearrangement joins TRBV18 to TRBJ2-3; the match to TRBD2 covers 14 bases. Looked up from germline, CDR1 is KGHSH and CDR2 is LQKENI. The CDR3 has 19 amino acids. J was trimmed by 4 bases and V by 3 bases; bases with no gene match: 12. The DNA for the CDR3 is TGTGCCAGCTCACCCAAAGAGGGGACTAGCGGGAGTAATGCAGATACGCAGTATTTT. Translation gives CASSPKEGTSGSNADTQYF.

The chain links TRBV5-6 to TRBJ2-3; 8 nucleotides agree with TRBD2. Germline V gene lookup returns CDR1 SGHDT and CDR2 YYEEEE. Unmatched junction bases numbered 17, after V lost 7 bases and J lost 7 bases. CDR3 size: 16 residues. The CDR3 DNA follows: TGTGCCAGCTTATCCACGGGAGGGAGGGCCAGTAATACGCAGTATTTT. This sequence encodes CASLSTGGRASNTQYF.

This clone appeared once. In DNA, the CDR3 is TGTGCCAGCAACCTAGGGGCTAGCGGTTCCTACGAGCAGTACTTC. This sequence encodes CASNLGASGSYEQYF. This chain connects TRBV28 to TRBJ2-7; 7 bases are shared with TRBD2. Germline assignment: CDR1 MDHEN and CDR2 SYDVKM. The J segment lost 1 base and the V segment lost 7 bases, leaving 10 bases of the junction unmatched. There are 15 residues in the CDR3.

The V call is TRBV20-1, the J call TRBJ1-2; no clear D. The germline V gene has CDR1 DFQATT and CDR2 SNEGSKA (reference sequence). Trimming pared 5 bases from V and 4 bases from J, leaving 8 bases between. CDR3 length equals 11 residues. The CDR3 coding sequence is TGCAGTGCTCCCGGGGTCTATGGCTACACCTTC. Its translation is CSAPGVYGYTF.

This chain connects TRBV5-4 to TRBJ2-5; a possible D gene is TRBD1 (6 bases). Germline-derived CDR1 and CDR2 are SGHNT and YYREEE (reference sequence). The CDR3 covers 13 residues. V was cut by 4 bases and J by 7 bases, with 14 bases left in between. CDR3 bases: TGTGCCAGCAGCCCACAGGGCCCTGGGACCCAGTACTTC. It specifies CASSPQGPGTQYF.

The chain uses TRBV4-3 and TRBJ1-1; D unclear. V dropped 0 bases and J dropped 5 bases, with 7 bases sitting between them. The V gene's germline CDR1 is LGHNA and CDR2 YSLEER. This CDR3 comprises 13 residues. DNA for the CDR3: TGCGCCAGCAGCCAAGACCCCATGACTGAAGCTTTCTTT. The encoded protein is CASSQDPMTEAFF.

The chain uses TRBV10-2 and TRBJ1-1; maybe TRBD1 (6 bases). CDR3 length: 15 amino acids. V was trimmed by 9 bases and J by 1 base, leaving 18 bases between them. Germline V gene lookup returns CDR1 WSHSY and CDR2 SAAADI. The DNA of the CDR3 is TGCGCCAGTGTACAAGACAGGCCCCGGAACACTGAAGCTTTCTTT. Its translation is CASVQDRPRNTEAFF.

CDR3 amino acids: CASSLAPTGRTEAFF. Here the CDR3 DNA reads TGTGCCAGCAGCTTGGCCCCGACAGGTCGGACTGAAGCTTTCTTT. The chain employs TRBV5-6 and TRBJ1-1, with D possibly being TRBD1 (6 bases). Trimming took off 0 bases at V and 5 bases at J, with 14 bases between the two ends. This CDR3 is 15 amino acids long. Per germline, CDR1 SGHDT and CDR2 YYEEEE.

The chain employs TRBV5-1 and TRBJ2-7, with 8 bases identical to TRBD2. This CDR3 has 15 residues. The V gene's germline CDR1 is SGHRS and CDR2 YFSETQ. After removal of 0 bases from V and 5 bases from J, the junction contained 7 bases not matched to a gene. DNA of the CDR3: TGCGCCAGCAGCTTGGAGAGCGGGAGCACGAACGAGCAGTACTTC. It yields the protein CASSLESGSTNEQYF.

The chain recombines TRBV27 with TRBJ1-1; a possible D gene is TRBD1 (5 bases). CDR3 length: 14 residues. Per germline, CDR1 MNHEY and CDR2 SMNVEV (reference sequence). V was pared by 3 bases and J by 5 bases, with 13 bases between. In nucleotides, the CDR3 is TGTGCCAGCAGTTTTAGGGGCGCGAATACTGAAGCTTTCTTT. Encoded protein: CASSFRGANTEAFF.

This clone was recorded once. The V gene is TRBV30, the J gene TRBJ2-7; no clear D gene. There are 11 residues in the CDR3. Trimming removed 2 bases at V and 4 bases at J, with 6 bases between. The V gene's germline CDR1 is GTSNPN and CDR2 SVGIG (reference sequence). CDR3 residues: CAWSTLYEQYF. The CDR3 region has the DNA TGTGCCTGGAGTACCCTATACGAGCAGTACTTC.

The chain carries TRBV5-4 and TRBJ2-2; TRBD2 agrees at 7 bases. Germline lookup yields CDR1 SGHNT and CDR2 YYREEE (reference sequence). The length of the CDR3 is 14 residues. With V trimmed by 2 bases and J by 5 bases, 3 bases remained unmatched. CDR3 nucleotides: TGTGCCAGCAGCTTTCGGCGGGAGACCGGGGAGCTGTTTTTT. It translates to CASSFRRETGELFF.

This clone was observed a single time. This chain joins TRBV10-1 and TRBJ1-1; D is possibly TRBD1 (5 bases). Between the trimmed V and J ends, which lost 3 bases and 0 bases, there was a span of 11 bases. CDR1 is WNHNN, CDR2 SYGVQD, per germline (reference sequence). The length of the CDR3 is 15 residues. CDR3 DNA sequence: TGCGCCAGCAGTGACAGGGTTGTACTGAACACTGAAGCTTTCTTT. Translated, it gives CASSDRVVLNTEAFF.

In this sample, this clone turned up once. The chain links TRBV11-2 to TRBJ1-4; TRBD1 might be the D (5 bases). V was shortened by 1 base and J by 4 bases, with 19 bases between the two germline ends. The V gene's germline CDR1 is SGHAT and CDR2 FQNNGV. The CDR3 spans 18 residues. The CDR3 loop is CASSLGRFAGRDNEKLFF. The CDR3 DNA follows: TGTGCCAGCAGCTTAGGTCGGTTCGCAGGGCGCGATAATGAAAAACTGTTTTTT.

This chain links TRBV19 with TRBJ2-7; TRBD1 matches 12 bases. CDR3 length equals 15 residues. The trim removed 8 bases at V and 2 bases at J, leaving 7 bases unmatched. From germline, CDR1 is LNHDA and CDR2 SQIVND (reference sequence). The CDR3 loop is CASRWGTGGTYEQYF. In DNA, the CDR3 is TGTGCCAGTCGGTGGGGGACAGGGGGCACCTACGAGCAGTACTTC.